The following is a T cell receptor (beta chain) sequence with its context. The CDR3 is 13 residues long. V lost 1 base to trimming and J lost 8 bases, with 9 bases between them. Germline CDR1 is MNHEY and CDR2 is SVGAGI. Preparation of the TCRbeta library was carried out with unique molecular identifiers. From the PCR reads, TCRdb called clonotypes with MiXCR, one entry per CDR3 protein. Here the sample spans about 440,000 distinct CDR3 sequences, roughly two fifths being singletons. This entry comes from a study of T-cell reconstitution after alpha-beta-depleted transplantation in children. V usage is TRBV6-5 and J usage is TRBJ2-1; tentative D call: TRBD1 (6 bases). This TCR derives from a girl aged 2-9 years with aplastic anemia, due to receive a stem cell transplant. Sample: PBMCs, taken before TCRalphabeta/CD19-depleted stem cell transplant. The CDR3 nucleotides read TGTGCCAGCAGTTACTTCAGGGGCGATGAGCAGTTCTTC. Its protein is CASSYFRGDEQFF.